This paragraph reports one TCR beta chain. Its binding antigen is unknown. Base-call qualities are not available, and no considerably larger clone is one nucleotide away. The data were obtained in a study of CD8 T cells in Susac syndrome (dated by TCRdb to about 2019). A note on the overall study: Repertoire sequencing was used to test whether CD8+ T cell activation and differentiation in Susac syndrome was antigen driven.

CDR1 is given as SNHLY and CDR2 as FYNNEI, both from the germline V gene. V is pared back by 3 bases and J by 4 bases, with 10 bases lying between the germline termini. The CDR3 contains 14 residues, cysteine and phenylalanine counted. Just CDR3 DNA is preserved here, 42 bases in frame from base 1. Study-wide findings and limitations: The number of individuals in the TCR sequencing and HLA analysis was recognized as being relatively small.

Peripheral blood CD8+ and CD4+ T cells from healthy donors, Susac syndrome patients and multiple sclerosis patients were profiled using high-throughput TCR beta sequencing. The multiple sclerosis controls were treatment-naive patients who had stable or active relapsing-remitting disease and met the revised McDonald criteria. Bulk CD8+ and CD4+ T cells were purified by magnetic negative isolation, whereas CD8+ TEMRA cells were enriched by FACS. Blood was drawn into EDTA tubes, processed within 24 hours, and PBMCs were isolated by density gradient centrifugation. PBMCs destined for TCR sequencing were cryopreserved in liquid nitrogen and later thawed in a 37 °C water bath. The sorted or isolated CD4+, CD8+ and CD8+ TEMRA cells reached a purity of at least 90%. RNA was extracted with the RNeasy kit and 0.5 to 1 ug was reverse transcribed using random hexamers. The immunoSEQ multiplex PCR assay, covering 54 Vbeta and 13 Jbeta segments, was used to amplify TCR beta CDR3 regions. PCR amplification bias was corrected using a synthetic template baseline for primer optimization and computational correction. Per the source publication's procedure: Only productive sequences were kept, with reads annotated to V, D and J genes according to IMGT and analyzed in immunoSEQ Analyzer. Clonality was calculated as one minus the Shannon entropy normalized by log2 of the number of productive unique sequences. For each patient and control, public and private clones were evaluated within the 100 most prevalent clones. Clones were defined as Susac-specific if absent from the healthy and MS cohorts, from 1052 published viral clones and from other ImmuneACCESS disease sequences. The raw public data were reprocessed by TCRdb itself: fastp quality trimming at Q25, MiXCR clonotype calling, in-frame beta chains only. Under each unique CDR3 protein, matching rows form one entry showing the most common genes and DNA. In this record, the V and J calls reflect TCRdb's handling and not the investigators' own analysis. For this sample the table gives a few hundred thousand distinct CDR3 sequences, of which about 96% were detected only once. The top ten constitute roughly 0.09% of the sample.

Recombination joined TRBV2 with TRBJ2-1, with an unclear D gene assignment. This TCR came from a human donor with multiple sclerosis. Sequenced input: CD4+ T cells from PBMCs. The base sequence is TGTGCCAGCAGTGACACCGAAATTTACAATGAGCAGTTCTTC. It translates as CASSDTEIYNEQFF.